The rows below give T cell receptor beta chains drawn from one sample of a study of blood T cell repertoires in COVID-19. Assay used: immunoSEQ multiplex PCR; TCRdb lists only in-frame clones, some missing. The data hold roughly 170,000 clones, with 70% to 90% observed a single time. Input material: PBMCs or T cells enriched from blood (not recorded which). These receptors were obtained from a woman between 50 and 59 years old who had recovered from COVID-19. The CDR3 runs from the conserved cysteine through the conserved F or W. D genes are given only for firm matches. Not every row has a clone size; where given, it reads once, few, many or a size class.

V	J	size	D	CDR3	DNA
TRBV15	TRBJ1-2	-	-	CATSSDSRIYGYTF	TGTGCCACCAGCAGCGACAGCCGAATCTATGGCTACACCTTC
TRBV29-1	TRBJ2-3	-	TRBD2	CSVEDRGGTSGTDTQYF	TGCAGCGTTGAAGACCGCGGGGGGACTAGCGGGACAGATACGCAGTATTTT
TRBV11-2	TRBJ1-1	-	-	CASSLAGLTFVEAFF	TGTGCCAGCAGCTTAGCAGGGCTTACTTTCGTTGAAGCTTTCTTT
TRBV7-8	TRBJ1-2	-	-	CASSPMQGNYGYTF	TGTGCCAGCAGCCCTATGCAGGGTAACTATGGCTACACCTTC
TRBV5-6	TRBJ1-2	few	-	CASSAPTGGGANYGYTF	TGTGCCAGCAGCGCCCCGACGGGGGGAGGGGCTAACTATGGCTACACCTTC
TRBV10-3	TRBJ1-5	-	-	CAISDIHQPQHF	TGTGCCATCAGTGACATACACCAGCCCCAGCATTTT
TRBV4-1	TRBJ2-5	-	-	CASSQERLVAGGQYF	TGCGCCAGCAGCCAAGAACGACTAGTTGCTGGTGGCCAGTACTTC
TRBV27	TRBJ1-5	-	TRBD1	CASSSQGARQPQHF	TGTGCCAGCAGTTCACAGGGGGCAAGGCAGCCCCAGCATTTT
TRBV7-2	TRBJ1-4	-	TRBD1	CASSDRVGTNEKLFF	TGTGCCAGCAGCGACAGGGTGGGAACTAATGAAAAACTGTTTTTT
TRBV2	TRBJ2-2	-	TRBD1	CASKGQMNTGELFF	TGTGCCAGCAAGGGACAGATGAACACCGGGGAGCTGTTTTTT
TRBV7-2	TRBJ1-6	-	TRBD1	CASSLERTGNINSPLHF	TGTGCCAGCAGCTTAGAGAGGACAGGGAACATTAATTCACCCCTCCACTTT
TRBV4-3	TRBJ1-2	-	-	CASSQERRDYYGYTF	TGCGCCAGCAGCCAAGAACGCAGGGACTACTATGGCTACACCTTC
TRBV30	TRBJ2-4	-	-	CAWRGLGKNIQYF	TGTGCCTGGCGGGGATTAGGCAAAAACATTCAGTACTTC
TRBV29-1	TRBJ1-2	-	TRBD1	CSARRQGYGYTF	TGCAGCGCTAGGCGACAGGGGTATGGCTACACCTTC
TRBV9	TRBJ2-1	-	-	CASNPTGASYNEQFF	TGTGCCAGCAACCCTACTGGGGCTTCCTACAATGAGCAGTTCTTC
TRBV7-2	TRBJ2-2	-	-	CASSTQGNTGELFF	TGTGCCAGCAGTACGCAGGGAAACACCGGGGAGCTGTTTTTT
TRBV27	TRBJ2-2	-	-	CASSLQGRNTGELFF	TGTGCCAGCAGTTTACAGGGGAGGAACACCGGGGAGCTGTTTTTT
TRBV10-3	TRBJ1-4	few	TRBD1	CATKGQGAPTNEKLFF	TGTGCCACCAAGGGACAGGGGGCGCCGACTAATGAAAAACTGTTTTTT
TRBV5-6	TRBJ1-1	-	TRBD1	CASSVAGQLNTEAFF	TGTGCCAGCAGCGTAGCGGGACAGCTGAACACTGAAGCTTTCTTT
TRBV7-3	TRBJ2-2	-	TRBD1	CASSQTGNGELFF	TGTGCCAGCAGCCAGACAGGGAACGGGGAGCTGTTTTTT
TRBV7-2	TRBJ1-2	-	-	CASSRPDNYAYGYTF	TGTGCCAGCAGCCGCCCGGACAACTACGCTTACGGCTACACCTTC
TRBV5-5	TRBJ1-2	-	-	CASSLPRGVGGYTF	TGTGCCAGCAGCTTGCCCAGGGGTGTAGGAGGCTACACCTTC
TRBV12-3/TRBV12-4	TRBJ1-3	-	-	CASRSGQGNTIYF	TGTGCCAGCAGGAGTGGACAGGGAAACACCATATATTTT
TRBV19	TRBJ2-3	-	TRBD2	CASSRGLARSTDTQYF	TGTGCCAGTAGCCGGGGACTAGCCCGAAGCACAGATACGCAGTATTTT
TRBV11-3	TRBJ1-1	-	TRBD1	CASTRRGQGNTEAFF	TGTGCCAGCACCCGACGAGGACAGGGGAACACTGAAGCTTTCTTT
TRBV4-1	TRBJ1-6	-	-	CASSQRQVLRGNSPLHF	TGCGCCAGCAGCCAAAGACAGGTCCTCAGGGGTAATTCACCCCTCCACTTT
TRBV27	TRBJ1-2	-	-	CASSLYKGLPDYTF	TGTGCCAGCAGTTTATACAAGGGACTCCCGGACTACACCTTC
TRBV15	TRBJ1-4	-	-	CATSRARLLSEKLFF	TGTGCCACCAGCAGAGCGAGACTCCTGAGTGAAAAACTGTTTTTT
TRBV5-5	TRBJ1-1	-	TRBD1	CASSRDRANTEAFF	TGTGCCAGCAGTCGGGACAGGGCGAACACTGAAGCTTTCTTT
TRBV30	TRBJ1-6	once	TRBD1	CAWSVVGQGDNSPLHF	TGTGCCTGGAGTGTAGTGGGACAGGGCGATAATTCACCCCTCCACTTT
TRBV5-1	TRBJ1-4	-	TRBD1	CASSPTGGPEKLFF	TGCGCCAGCAGCCCTACAGGGGGCCCTGAAAAACTGTTTTTT
TRBV5-1	TRBJ2-2	-	-	CASSLGQMGELFF	TGCGCCAGCAGCCTCGGACAGATGGGGGAGCTGTTTTTT
TRBV24-1	TRBJ2-5	-	TRBD1	CATSDSGTGVVTQYF	TGTGCCACCAGTGATTCCGGGACAGGGGTGGTGACCCAGTACTTC
TRBV29-1	TRBJ1-1	-	-	CSVSGGGSPEAFF	TGCAGCGTCAGCGGGGGGGGTAGTCCTGAAGCTTTCTTT
TRBV4-1	TRBJ1-2	-	-	CASSQSPGEGWNYGYTF	TGCGCCAGCAGCCAATCCCCGGGGGAAGGATGGAACTATGGCTACACCTTC
TRBV4-1	TRBJ2-3	-	-	CASSQVQVSTDTQYF	TGCGCCAGCAGCCAAGTGCAGGTTAGCACAGATACGCAGTATTTT
TRBV9	TRBJ1-5	-	TRBD1	CASSRQGSQPQHF	TGTGCCAGCAGTCGACAGGGGAGTCAGCCCCAGCATTTT
TRBV19	TRBJ1-1	few	TRBD1	CASSTLTGGGTEAFF	TGTGCCAGTAGTACCCTGACAGGGGGGGGCACTGAAGCTTTCTTT
TRBV2	TRBJ2-2	-	-	CASIEENTGELFF	TGTGCCAGCATCGAGGAGAACACCGGGGAGCTGTTTTTT
TRBV12-5	TRBJ2-3	-	-	CASDWAGSTDTQYF	TGTGCTAGTGACTGGGCGGGGAGCACAGATACGCAGTATTTT
TRBV7-9	TRBJ1-1	-	TRBD1	CASSLGDSPNTEAFF	TGTGCCAGCAGCTTAGGGGACAGCCCCAACACTGAAGCTTTCTTT
TRBV30	TRBJ1-6	-	-	CARSPGNNSPLHF	TGTGCCAGATCCCCGGGAAATAATTCACCCCTCCACTTT
TRBV6-5	TRBJ2-2	-	-	CASAQAEAGELFF	TGTGCCAGCGCCCAGGCGGAGGCCGGGGAGCTGTTTTTT
TRBV24-1	TRBJ1-5	-	-	CATSDWGREGNQPQHF	TGTGCCACCAGTGATTGGGGCAGAGAGGGCAATCAGCCCCAGCATTTT
TRBV7-2	TRBJ1-2	-	-	CASSPPSGYGYTF	TGTGCCAGCAGCCCGCCTAGCGGCTATGGCTACACCTTC
TRBV28	TRBJ2-2	once	-	CASRRVFYTGELFF	TGTGCCAGCCGCAGGGTCTTCTACACCGGGGAGCTGTTTTTT